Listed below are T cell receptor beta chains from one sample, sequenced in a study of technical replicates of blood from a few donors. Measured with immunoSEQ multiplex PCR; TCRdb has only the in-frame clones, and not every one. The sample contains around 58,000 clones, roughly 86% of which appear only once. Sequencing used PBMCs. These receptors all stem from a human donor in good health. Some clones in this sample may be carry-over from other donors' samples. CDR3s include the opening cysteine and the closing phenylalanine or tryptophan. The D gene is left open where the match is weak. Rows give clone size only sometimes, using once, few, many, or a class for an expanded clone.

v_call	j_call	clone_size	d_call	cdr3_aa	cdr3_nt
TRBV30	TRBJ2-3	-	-	CAWSVSSARSTDTQYF	TGTGCCTGGAGTGTATCTTCAGCTAGATCCACAGATACGCAGTATTTT
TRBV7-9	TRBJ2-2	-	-	CASSYRRGNTGELFF	TGTGCCAGCAGCTACCGTCGGGGGAACACCGGGGAGCTGTTTTTT
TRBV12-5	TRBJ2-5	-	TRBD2	CASGLRTSGIETQYF	TGTGCTAGTGGTCTGAGGACTAGCGGGATAGAGACCCAGTACTTC
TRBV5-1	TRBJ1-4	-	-	CASSIGQSVREKLFF	TGCGCCAGCAGCATTGGACAGTCGGTCCGTGAAAAACTGTTTTTT
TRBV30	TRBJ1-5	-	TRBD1	CAWSGTGSLYQPQHF	TGTGCCTGGAGTGGGACAGGCTCATTATATCAGCCCCAGCATTTT
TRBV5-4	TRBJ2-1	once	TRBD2	CASSPPAGGRDEQFF	TGTGCCAGCAGCCCTCCTGCGGGGGGGCGAGATGAGCAGTTCTTC
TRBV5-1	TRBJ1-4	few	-	CASSSTTTNEKLFF	TGCGCCAGCAGCTCCACAACAACTAATGAAAAACTGTTTTTT
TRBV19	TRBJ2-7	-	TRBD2	CASSITSGNYEQYF	TGTGCCAGTAGTATTACTAGCGGAAACTACGAGCAGTACTTC
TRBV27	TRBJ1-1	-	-	CASSPRGTSNTEAFF	TGTGCCAGCAGCCCCCGGGGGACCTCGAACACTGAAGCTTTCTTT
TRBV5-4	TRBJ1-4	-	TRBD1	CASSHGDRGSEKLFF	TGTGCCAGCAGCCACGGAGACAGGGGTAGCGAAAAACTGTTTTTT
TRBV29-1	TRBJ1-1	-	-	CSVEAGAVTEAFF	TGCAGCGTTGAAGCAGGGGCGGTCACTGAAGCTTTCTTT
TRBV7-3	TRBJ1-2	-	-	CASSRSYGYTF	TGTGCCAGCAGCCGGAGTTATGGCTACACCTTC
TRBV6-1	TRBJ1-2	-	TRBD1	CASSETGQGNYGYTF	TGTGCCAGCAGTGAAACGGGACAGGGAAACTATGGCTACACCTTC
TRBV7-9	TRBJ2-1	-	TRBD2	CASSLLGTSINEQFF	TGTGCCAGCAGCTTACTTGGGACTAGCATCAATGAGCAGTTCTTC
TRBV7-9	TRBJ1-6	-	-	CASSLARVSNSPLHF	TGTGCCAGCAGCTTAGCTCGGGTATCCAATTCACCCCTCCACTTT
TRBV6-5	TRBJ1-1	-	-	CASRGGSREVPEAFF	TGTGCCAGCAGGGGAGGCTCCAGGGAGGTACCTGAAGCTTTCTTT
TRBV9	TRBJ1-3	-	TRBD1	CASSVGTGGFSGNTIYF	TGTGCCAGCAGCGTGGGGACAGGGGGCTTCTCTGGAAACACCATATATTTT
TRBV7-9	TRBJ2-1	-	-	CASSPPGALYNEQFF	TGTGCCAGCAGCCCCCCAGGGGCCCTTTACAATGAGCAGTTCTTC
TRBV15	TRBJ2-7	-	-	CATSRAGDAYEQYF	TGTGCCACCAGCAGAGCGGGAGACGCCTACGAGCAGTACTTC
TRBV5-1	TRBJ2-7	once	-	CASRGGLSYEQYF	TGCGCCAGCAGAGGAGGACTCTCCTACGAGCAGTACTTC
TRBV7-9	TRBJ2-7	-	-	CASSIPSGEQYF	TGTGCCAGCAGCATCCCGTCGGGCGAGCAGTACTTC
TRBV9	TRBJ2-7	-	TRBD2	CASSDSGASYEQYF	TGTGCCAGCAGCGATAGCGGGGCCTCCTACGAGCAGTACTTC
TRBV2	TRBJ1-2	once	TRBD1	CASSEVGQVYGYTF	TGTGCCAGCAGTGAGGTAGGACAGGTCTATGGCTACACCTTC
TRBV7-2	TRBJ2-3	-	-	CASGLSGTDTQYF	TGTGCCAGCGGCCTTTCGGGGACAGATACGCAGTATTTT
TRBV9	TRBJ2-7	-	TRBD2	CASSQMGLAGHEQYF	TGTGCCAGCAGCCAAATGGGACTAGCGGGACACGAGCAGTACTTC
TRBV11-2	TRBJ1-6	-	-	CASSTSDSYSPLHF	TGTGCCAGCAGCACTTCGGACAGTTATTCACCCCTCCACTTT
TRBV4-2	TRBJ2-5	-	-	CASSQDWDSHQTQYF	TGTGCCAGCAGCCAAGATTGGGACTCTCACCAGACCCAGTACTTC
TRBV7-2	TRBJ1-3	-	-	CASSLGPGSSGNTIYF	TGTGCCAGCAGCTTAGGTCCAGGAAGCTCTGGAAACACCATATATTTT
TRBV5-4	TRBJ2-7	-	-	CASSLQGQDSYEQYF	TGTGCCAGCAGTTTACAGGGTCAGGACTCCTACGAGCAGTACTTC
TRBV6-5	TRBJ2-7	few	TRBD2	CASSYDRLASYEQYF	TGTGCCAGCAGTTACGATCGACTAGCTTCCTACGAGCAGTACTTC